This TCR beta chain was identified in a study of T cells in Graves' hyperthyroidism and ophthalmopathy. A remark on this clonotype: The antigen remains unidentified.

The investigators amplified TCR beta CDR3 regions from RNA transcripts. A first-round RT-PCR of the TCR CDR3 used the HTBI primer set. Via MiXCR, TCRdb re-called the multiplex PCR reads, giving one row per CDR3 protein. The sample shows approximately 400,000 distinct CDR3 sequences, around a sixth of them seen only once. This sample holds PBMCs from roughly 10 ml fresh peripheral blood. The study's findings and limits: In validation, the model predicted ophthalmopathy. These predictions came a median around 5.9 months before onset.

Germline loops: CDR1 SGDLS, CDR2 YYNGEE. Trimming stripped 0 bases from V and 0 bases from J, with 9 bases between. There are 16 residues in the CDR3. Material: blood. The clonotype was recovered from a woman in her late teens or twenties with Graves' hyperthyroidism. The J gene is TRBJ2-2, the V gene TRBV9; D is uncertain. In DNA form, the CDR3 reads TGTGCCAGCAGCGTAGTAGGAAGGTCGAACACCGGGGAGCTGTTTTTT. Protein: CASSVVGRSNTGELFF.